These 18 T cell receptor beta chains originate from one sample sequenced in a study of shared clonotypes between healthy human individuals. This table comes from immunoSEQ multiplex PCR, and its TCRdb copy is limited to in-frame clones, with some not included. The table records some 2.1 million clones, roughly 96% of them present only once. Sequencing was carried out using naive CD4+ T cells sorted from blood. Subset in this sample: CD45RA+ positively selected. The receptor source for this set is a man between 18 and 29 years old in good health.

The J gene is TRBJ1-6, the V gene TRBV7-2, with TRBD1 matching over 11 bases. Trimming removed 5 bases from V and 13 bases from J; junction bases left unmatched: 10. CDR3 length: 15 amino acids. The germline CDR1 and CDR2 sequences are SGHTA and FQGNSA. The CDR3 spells CASSSRDRGDYPLHF. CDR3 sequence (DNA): TGTGCCAGCAGCAGCCGGGACAGGGGGGATTACCCCCTCCACTTT.

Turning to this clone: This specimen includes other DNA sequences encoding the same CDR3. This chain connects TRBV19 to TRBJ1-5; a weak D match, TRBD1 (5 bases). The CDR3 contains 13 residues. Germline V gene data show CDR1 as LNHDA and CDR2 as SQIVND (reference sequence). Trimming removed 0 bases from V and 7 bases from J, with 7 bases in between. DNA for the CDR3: TGTGCCAGTAGTATAGAGGGGGGACAGCCCCAGCATTTT. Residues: CASSIEGGQPQHF.

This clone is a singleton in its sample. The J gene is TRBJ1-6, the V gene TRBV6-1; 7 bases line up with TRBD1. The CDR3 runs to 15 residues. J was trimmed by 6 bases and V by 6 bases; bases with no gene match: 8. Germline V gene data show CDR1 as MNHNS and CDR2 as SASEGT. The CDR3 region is CASSKSGTVNSPLHF. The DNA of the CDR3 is TGTGCCAGCAGCAAATCCGGGACAGTTAATTCACCCCTCCACTTT.

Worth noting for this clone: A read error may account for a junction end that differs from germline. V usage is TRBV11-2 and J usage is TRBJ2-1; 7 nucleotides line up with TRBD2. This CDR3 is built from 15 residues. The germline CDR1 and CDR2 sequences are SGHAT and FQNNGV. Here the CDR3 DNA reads TGTGCCAGCAACCTAAGGGGCGGGAGCTACGATGAGCAGTTCTTC. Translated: CASNLRGGSYDEQFF.

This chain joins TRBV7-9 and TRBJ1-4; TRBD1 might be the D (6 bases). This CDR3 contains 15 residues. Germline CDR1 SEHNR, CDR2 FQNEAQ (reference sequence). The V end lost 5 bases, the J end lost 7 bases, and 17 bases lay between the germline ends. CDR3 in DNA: TGTGCCAGCAGCACCGCGACGGGGGCGCGTGAAAAACTGTTTTTT. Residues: CASSTATGAREKLFF.

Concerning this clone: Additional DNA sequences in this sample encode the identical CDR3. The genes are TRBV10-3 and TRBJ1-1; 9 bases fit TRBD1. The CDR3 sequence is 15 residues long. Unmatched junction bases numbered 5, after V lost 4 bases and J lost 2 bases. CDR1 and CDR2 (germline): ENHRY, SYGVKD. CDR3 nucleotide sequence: TGTGCCATCAGTGGTGGACAGGGGCCTAACACTGAAGCTTTCTTT. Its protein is CAISGGQGPNTEAFF.

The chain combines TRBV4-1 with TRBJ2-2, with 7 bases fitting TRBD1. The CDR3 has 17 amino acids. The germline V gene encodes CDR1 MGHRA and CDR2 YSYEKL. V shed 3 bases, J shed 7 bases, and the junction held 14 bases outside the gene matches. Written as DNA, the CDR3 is TGCGCCAGCAGCCAGGATGTAGGGGACAGAGCCTACGGGGAGCTGTTTTTT. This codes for CASSQDVGDRAYGELFF.

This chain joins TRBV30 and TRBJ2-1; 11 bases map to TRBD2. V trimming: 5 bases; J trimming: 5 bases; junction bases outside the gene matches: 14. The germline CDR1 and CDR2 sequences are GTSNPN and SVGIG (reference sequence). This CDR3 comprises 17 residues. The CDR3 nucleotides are TGTGCCTGGTCGACCTTTTTGACTAGCGGGACAGACAATGAGCAGTTCTTC. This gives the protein CAWSTFLTSGTDNEQFF.

The CDR3, as DNA: TGCAGTGCTCCGGACAGTAATGAGCAGTTCTTC. Amino acid sequence: CSAPDSNEQFF. V is TRBV20-1 and J is TRBJ2-1, with TRBD1 as a possible D gene (6 bases). CDR1 and CDR2 from the germline V gene are DFQATT and SNEGSKA (reference sequence). V gave up 5 bases and J gave up 7 bases, with 9 bases separating them. The CDR3 has 11 amino acids.

This CDR3 reads CASSEAITQGINTEAFF. In nucleotides, the CDR3 is TGTGCCAGCAGTGAAGCGATTACCCAGGGGATTAACACTGAAGCTTTCTTT. This chain connects TRBV6-1 to TRBJ1-1, with a weak D call TRBD1 (6 bases). CDR3 length: 17 amino acids. V shed 0 bases and J shed 2 bases, with 16 bases lying between them. Germline CDR1 reads MNHNS; CDR2 reads SASEGT.

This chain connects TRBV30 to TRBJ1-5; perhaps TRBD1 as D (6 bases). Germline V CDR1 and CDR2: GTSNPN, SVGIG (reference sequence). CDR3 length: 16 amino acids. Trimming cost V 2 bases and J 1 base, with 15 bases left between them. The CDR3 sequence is CAWSRGSRGSNQPQHF. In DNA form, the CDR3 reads TGTGCCTGGAGTAGGGGGTCCCGGGGGAGCAATCAGCCCCAGCATTTT.

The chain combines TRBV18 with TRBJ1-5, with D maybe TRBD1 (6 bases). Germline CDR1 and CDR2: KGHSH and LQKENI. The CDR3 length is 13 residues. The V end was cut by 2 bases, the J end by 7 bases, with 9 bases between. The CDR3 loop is CASSPEGGQPQHF. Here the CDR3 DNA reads TGTGCCAGCTCACCAGAGGGGGGGCAGCCCCAGCATTTT.

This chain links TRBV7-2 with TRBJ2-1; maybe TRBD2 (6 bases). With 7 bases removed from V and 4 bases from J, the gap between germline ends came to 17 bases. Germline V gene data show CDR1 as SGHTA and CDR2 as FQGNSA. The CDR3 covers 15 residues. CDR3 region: CASTRPGLQYNEQFF. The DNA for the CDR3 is TGTGCCAGCACTCGACCGGGACTGCAATACAATGAGCAGTTCTTC.

CDR3 coding DNA: TGTGCCACCGAAGGCACAGGGCCCTCTGGAAACACCATATATTTT. Protein: CATEGTGPSGNTIYF. The chain recombines TRBV10-3 with TRBJ1-3; D possibly corresponds to TRBD1 (6 bases). Looked up from germline, CDR1 is ENHRY and CDR2 is SYGVKD. V shed 10 bases and J shed 0 bases, with 16 bases lying between them. The CDR3 is 15 residues long.

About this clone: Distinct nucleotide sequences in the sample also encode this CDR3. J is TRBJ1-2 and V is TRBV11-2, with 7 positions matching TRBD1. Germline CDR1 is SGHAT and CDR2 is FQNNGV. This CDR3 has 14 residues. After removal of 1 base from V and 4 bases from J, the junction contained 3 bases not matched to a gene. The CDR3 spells CASSLGTGVYGYTF. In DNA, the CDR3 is TGTGCCAGCAGCTTAGGAACAGGGGTCTATGGCTACACCTTC.

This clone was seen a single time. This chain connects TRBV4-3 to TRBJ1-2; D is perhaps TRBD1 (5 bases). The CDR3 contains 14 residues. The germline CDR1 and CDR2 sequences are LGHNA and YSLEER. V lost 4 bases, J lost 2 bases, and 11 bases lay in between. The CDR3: CASSRDRSNYGYTF. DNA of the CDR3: TGCGCCAGCAGCCGGGACCGAAGCAACTATGGCTACACCTTC.

DNA of the CDR3: TGTGCCAGCAGTTTATCCGGAACAGGGTCCCCTGGGGAGCAGTACTTC. Amino acids: CASSLSGTGSPGEQYF. The gene calls are TRBV28 and TRBJ2-7; tentative D call: TRBD1 (6 bases). The CDR3 length is 16 residues. Per the germline V gene, CDR1 is MDHEN and CDR2 is SYDVKM. The V gene lost 1 base and the J gene lost 7 bases, with 20 bases spanning the gap.

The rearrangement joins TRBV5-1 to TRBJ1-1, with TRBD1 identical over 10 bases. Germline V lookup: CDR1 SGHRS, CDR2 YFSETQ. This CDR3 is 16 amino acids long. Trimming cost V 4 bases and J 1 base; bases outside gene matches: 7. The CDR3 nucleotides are TGCGCCAGCAGCAAGGGACAGGGGAGGAGGAACACTGAAGCTTTCTTT. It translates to CASSKGQGRRNTEAFF.